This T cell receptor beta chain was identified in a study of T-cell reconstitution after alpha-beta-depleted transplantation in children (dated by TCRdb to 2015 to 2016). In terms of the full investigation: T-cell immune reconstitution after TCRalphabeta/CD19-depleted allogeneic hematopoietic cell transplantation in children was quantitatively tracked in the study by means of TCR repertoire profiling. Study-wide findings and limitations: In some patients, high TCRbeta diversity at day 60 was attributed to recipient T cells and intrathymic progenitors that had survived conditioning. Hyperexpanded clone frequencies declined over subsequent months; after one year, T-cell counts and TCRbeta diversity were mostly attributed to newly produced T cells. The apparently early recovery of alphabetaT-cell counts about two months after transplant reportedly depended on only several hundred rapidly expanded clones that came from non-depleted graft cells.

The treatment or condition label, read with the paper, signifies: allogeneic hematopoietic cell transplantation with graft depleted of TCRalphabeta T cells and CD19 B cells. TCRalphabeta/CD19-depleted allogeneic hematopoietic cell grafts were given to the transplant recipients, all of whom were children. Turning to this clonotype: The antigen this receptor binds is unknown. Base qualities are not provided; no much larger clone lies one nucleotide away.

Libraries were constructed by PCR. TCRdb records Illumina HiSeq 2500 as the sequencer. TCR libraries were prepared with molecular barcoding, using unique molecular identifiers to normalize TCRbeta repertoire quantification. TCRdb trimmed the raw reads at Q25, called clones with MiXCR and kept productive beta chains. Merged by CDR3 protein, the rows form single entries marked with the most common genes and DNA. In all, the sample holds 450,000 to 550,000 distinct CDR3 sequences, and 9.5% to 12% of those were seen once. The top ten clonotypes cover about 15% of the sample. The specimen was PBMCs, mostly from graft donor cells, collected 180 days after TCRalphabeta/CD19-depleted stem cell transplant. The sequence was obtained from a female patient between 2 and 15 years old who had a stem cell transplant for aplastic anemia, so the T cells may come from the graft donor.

The nucleotide sequence is given as TGTGCCGGGGGCTTTACCTCAAATCAGCCCCAGCATTTT. Translation gives CAGGFTSNQPQHF. The sequence joins TRBV28 to TRBJ1-5; a weak D assignment points to TRBD1 (6 bases agree). From the germline V gene, CDR1 is MDHEN and CDR2 is SYDVKM. Inclusive of the bounding cysteine and phenylalanine, the CDR3 is 13 residues long. The read is trimmed to its CDR3 DNA, 39 bases read in frame from base 1. V was cut back by 11 bases and J by 4 bases, leaving a gap of 15 bases between them.